One sample yielded the 5 T cell receptor beta chains listed below, sequenced in a study of cytomegalovirus exposure and HLA in healthy donors. A multiplex PCR was run with 60 Vbeta primers and 13 Jbeta primers. TCRdb's table, derived via immunoSEQ multiplex PCR, lists solely in-frame clones and lacks some. This sample has about 150,000 clones, with 65% to 80% found just once. The material sequenced was PBMCs. Receptors were obtained from a human donor in good health.

This chain links TRBV18 with TRBJ1-5; D remains unclear. Per germline, CDR1 KGHSH and CDR2 LQKENI. Trimming removed 3 bases at V and 0 bases at J, with 6 bases between. The CDR3 runs 14 residues. The CDR3: CASSPSSSNQPQHF. CDR3 nucleotide sequence: TGTGCCAGCTCACCTAGCTCTAGCAATCAGCCCCAGCATTTT.

The V gene is TRBV13, the J gene TRBJ1-3, with 10 bases that match TRBD1. Germline trimming cut 5 bases from V and 4 bases from J; bases unmatched to any gene: 8. CDR3 length: 16 amino acids. Germline assignment: CDR1 PRHDT and CDR2 FYEKMQ (reference sequence). The CDR3 coding sequence is TGTGCCAGCAGCCATTCCGGGACAGGGGCAGGAAACACCATATATTTT. This gives the protein CASSHSGTGAGNTIYF.

The chain couples TRBV27 to TRBJ2-7; D remains ambiguous. Trimming removed 6 bases from V and 1 base from J, with 10 bases in between. From germline, CDR1 is MNHEY and CDR2 SMNVEV (reference sequence). The CDR3 has 13 residues. The CDR3 sequence: CASRTRSSYEQYF. The CDR3 bases are TGTGCCAGCAGGACGAGGAGTTCCTACGAGCAGTACTTC.

This clone was recorded a few times. The chain combines TRBV11-2 with TRBJ2-2; 8 bases align to TRBD2. This CDR3 region has 13 residues. V lost 4 bases to trimming and J lost 10 bases; unmatched junction nucleotides: 5. Germline V gene data show CDR1 as SGHAT and CDR2 as FQNNGV. The CDR3 DNA reads as TGTGCCAGCAGCTACACAGGACTAGCGGAGCTGTTTTTT. Translation: CASSYTGLAELFF.

This clone showed up just once. The chain has TRBV28 and TRBJ1-5; D not resolved. Looked up from germline, CDR1 is MDHEN and CDR2 is SYDVKM. V was pared by 3 bases and J by 3 bases, with 12 bases between. CDR3 length: 15 residues. The chain's CDR3 is CASSFAQLHNQPQHF. The DNA of the CDR3 is TGTGCCAGCAGTTTTGCACAGCTCCACAATCAGCCCCAGCATTTT.